These T cell receptor beta chains were read from a single sample in a study of blood T cell repertoires in COVID-19. Only in-frame clones appear in the TCRdb table, and some are missing; sequencing was by immunoSEQ multiplex PCR. The data hold approximately 100,000 clones, with over 75% observed a single time. Sequences were obtained from peripheral blood. All receptors derive from a woman older than 75 with acute or convalescent COVID-19. Both conserved end residues are part of each CDR3. Fields, in order: CDR3 length, D gene, clone size, V gene, J gene, CDR3 DNA, CDR3 protein. The D gene is left open where the match is weak. Expanded clones get a size class; other rows say once, few or many, or leave the size out.

>13|.|.|TRBV30|TRBJ1-1
TGTGCCTGGACTCAGGAGGCGAGGACTGAAGCTTTCTTT
CAWTQEARTEAFF
>17|TRBD1|.|TRBV11-2|TRBJ2-1
TGTGCCAGCAGCTTAGATCCGGGACAGGGGGCCTACAATGAGCAGTTCTTC
CASSLDPGQGAYNEQFF
>16|TRBD1|.|TRBV18|TRBJ2-5
TGTGCCAGCTCACCCTACGACAGGGCCGGGTTTCAGACCCAGTACTTC
CASSPYDRAGFQTQYF
>10|.|.|TRBV20-1|TRBJ1-2
TGCAGTGCCCTAACTGATGGCTACACCTTC
CSALTDGYTF
>17|.|.|TRBV5-4|TRBJ2-2
TGTGCCAGCAGCTTGGCTGGTAGCAGGGCGGCCACCGGGGAGCTGTTTTTT
CASSLAGSRAATGELFF
>15|.|.|TRBV10-3|TRBJ1-3
TGTGCCATCAGTGTCCTCACGAGCTCTGGAAACACCATATATTTT
CAISVLTSSGNTIYF
>14|.|once|TRBV10-3|TRBJ2-7
TGTGCCATCAGTCCCCGGACAGCCACCTACGAGCAGTACTTC
CAISPRTATYEQYF
>21|TRBD1|.|TRBV4-3|TRBJ2-4
TGCGCCAGCAGCCACGACCATTGGACAGGGGGGACGGTAGGTGGGGTGAACATTCAGTACTTC
CASSHDHWTGGTVGGVNIQYF
>13|.|.|TRBV10-3|TRBJ1-2
TGTGCCATCAGTGAGCAGGGTAACTATGGCTACACCTTC
CAISEQGNYGYTF
>15|.|.|TRBV6-5|TRBJ2-5
TGTGCCAGCAGTTACACCAGGGGAAGCCATGAGACCCAGTACTTC
CASSYTRGSHETQYF
>12|TRBD1|.|TRBV29-1|TRBJ1-1
TGCAGCGTCTCACAGGGGGCCACTGAAGCTTTCTTT
CSVSQGATEAFF
>14|TRBD2|.|TRBV9|TRBJ2-1
TGTGCCAGCAGCGTCGTCGGTAGCGGGGGTGAGCAGTTCTTC
CASSVVGSGGEQFF
>15|TRBD1|.|TRBV5-1|TRBJ2-7
TGCGCCAGTCGACAGGGACGTGGAACCCTCAACGAGCAGTACTTC
CASRQGRGTLNEQYF
>16|TRBD1|.|TRBV27|TRBJ1-2
TGTGCCAGCAGTCCTCTAGGACAGGGTCTCGGCTATGGCTACACCTTC
CASSPLGQGLGYGYTF
>13|TRBD1|.|TRBV7-2|TRBJ1-1
TGTGCCAGCAGTTGGGGTGGGGACAGGAAAGCTTTCTTT
CASSWGGDRKAFF
>12|.|.|TRBV30|TRBJ1-2
TGTGCCTGGAGTGTACAAGATGGTGGCTACACCTTC
CAWSVQDGGYTF
>15|TRBD1|.|TRBV6-5|TRBJ1-5
TGTGCCAGCAGACAGGGGAGTGTCGGCAATCAGCCCCAGCATTTT
CASRQGSVGNQPQHF
>15|.|few|TRBV9|TRBJ1-3
TGTGCCAGCAGCGTCTCTCCCGAGGCTGGAAACACCATATATTTT
CASSVSPEAGNTIYF
>16|TRBD1|once|TRBV27|TRBJ2-1
TGTGCCAGCAGCGAAGAGGGGGCTACGGGCTACAATGAGCAGTTCTTC
CASSEEGATGYNEQFF
>14|.|.|TRBV30|TRBJ2-2
TGTGCCTGGACTTCGGGTTGGGGCCCCGGGGAGCTGTTTTTT
CAWTSGWGPGELFF
>16|TRBD2|.|TRBV19|TRBJ2-2
TGTGCCAGTACCCTTGGACTAGCGTTGAACACCGGGGAGCTGTTTTTT
CASTLGLALNTGELFF
>16|.|.|TRBV5-4|TRBJ1-3
TGTGCCAGCAGCTTACAGGGAATAGGCTCTGGAAACACCATATATTTT
CASSLQGIGSGNTIYF
>13|TRBD2|.|TRBV4-3|TRBJ2-3
TGCGCCAGCAGCCAAGATGCGGGGACTCACGGGAGGTTT
CASSQDAGTHGRF
>15|TRBD2|.|TRBV6-5|TRBJ2-3
TGTGCCAGCAGTATAGCGGGGGGAGGGGCAGATACGCAGTATTTT
CASSIAGGGADTQYF
>16|.|.|TRBV5-1|TRBJ2-1
TGCGCCAGCAGCGTGAACAGGGTTGGCGCCTACAATGAGCAGTTCTTC
CASSVNRVGAYNEQFF
>16|.|.|TRBV7-2|TRBJ1-3
TGTGCCAGCAGCTTAGCCGGGGGTTTTTCTGGAAACACCATATATTTT
CASSLAGGFSGNTIYF
>16|.|.|TRBV30|TRBJ2-6
TGTGCCTACACCGGGACATGGGCTTCTGGGGCCAACGTCCTGACTTTC
CAYTGTWASGANVLTF
>16|TRBD1|once|TRBV7-9|TRBJ2-7
TGTGCCAGCAGCTTTCTTCTTGGACAGGGTACTAACGAGCAGTACTTC
CASSFLLGQGTNEQYF
>13|.|.|TRBV19|TRBJ1-4
TGTGCCAGTAGTATATCCAGAGGCGAAAAACTGTTTTTT
CASSISRGEKLFF
>17|TRBD1|once|TRBV10-1|TRBJ2-2
TGCGCCAGCAGTAAACGACCGGGACAGGGGGACACCGGGGAGCTGTTTTTT
CASSKRPGQGDTGELFF
>15|.|.|TRBV19|TRBJ1-5
TGTGCCAGTAGTCGGCCGGCGGGGGGCAATCAGCCCCAGCATTTT
CASSRPAGGNQPQHF
>11|.|.|TRBV11-2|TRBJ2-5
TGTGCCAGCAGCGCAGGAGAGACCCAGTACTTC
CASSAGETQYF
>16|.|.|TRBV3-1/TRBV3-2|TRBJ1-3
TGTGCCAGCAGCCAAGAGGCCCAAAACCGGGGGAACACCATATATTTT
CASSQEAQNRGNTIYF
>17|.|once|TRBV28|TRBJ1-2
TGTGCCAGCAGTTTAGTGGAGGTGACAGGCAGATCCTATGGCTACACCTTC
CASSLVEVTGRSYGYTF
>17|.|once|TRBV28|TRBJ2-7
TGTGCCAGCAGTGGGCTCTTCAGGGGCCCCACGGTTAACCAGTGGTACTTC
CASSGLFRGPTVNQWYF
>13|.|.|TRBV10-3|TRBJ1-5
TGTGCCATCAGCGCGGGGGGTAATCAGCCCCAGCATTTT
CAISAGGNQPQHF
>14|TRBD2|.|TRBV10-3|TRBJ2-3
TGTGCCATCAGGCGGGGGGGCGATCTTGATACGCAGTATTTT
CAIRRGGDLDTQYF
>12|.|.|TRBV19|TRBJ1-2
TGTGCCAGTAGGGTGGCAGACTATGGCTACACCTTC
CASRVADYGYTF
>14|TRBD1|.|TRBV6-5|TRBJ2-7
TGTGCCAGCAGTTCTCCCCGGACAGGGTACGAGCAGTACTTC
CASSSPRTGYEQYF
>14|.|.|TRBV10-3|TRBJ1-5
TGTGCCATCAGTGAGTCGACTGATCTTCTTGACCAGCATTTT
CAISESTDLLDQHF
>13|.|.|TRBV3-1/TRBV3-2|TRBJ2-1
TGTGCCAGCAGCCAAGATATAGTAACTAAGCAGTTCTTC
CASSQDIVTKQFF
>13|.|.|TRBV5-1|TRBJ2-7
TGCGCCAGCAGCTTAACTCAGGGTTACGAGCAGTACTTC
CASSLTQGYEQYF
>18|TRBD2|few|TRBV7-9|TRBJ2-1
TGTGCCAGCAGCCTAACTAGCGGGGGGGCCGGCGGTCCCAATGAGCAGTTCTTC
CASSLTSGGAGGPNEQFF
>13|.|.|TRBV24-1|TRBJ2-3
TGTGCCACCGCCCGGGGGTTCTCAGATACGCAGTATTTT
CATARGFSDTQYF
>14|.|.|TRBV6-1|TRBJ1-2
TGTGCCAGCAGTGAAGGGGGGGATGGGTATGGCTACACCTTC
CASSEGGDGYGYTF
>16|TRBD1|.|TRBV19|TRBJ2-3
TGTGCCACCTCGAGCCGGGACAGGGGAATTGAAGATACGCAGTATTTT
CATSSRDRGIEDTQYF
>14|TRBD1|.|TRBV28|TRBJ1-1
TGTGCCAGCAGTTCCGGACAGGGATTAACTGAAGCTTTCTTT
CASSSGQGLTEAFF
>15|.|.|TRBV5-1|TRBJ1-4
TGCGCCAGCAGCACTCAGGGGACAACTAATGAAAAACTGTTTTTT
CASSTQGTTNEKLFF
>13|.|.|TRBV25-1|TRBJ1-5
TGTGCCAGCAGCCCCACAGGGCAAAGGCCCCAGCATTTT
CASSPTGQRPQHF
>16|.|once|TRBV28|TRBJ1-3
TGTGCCAGCAGTTTACAGGGTCTTGGCTCTGGAAACACCATATATTTT
CASSLQGLGSGNTIYF
>15|TRBD1|.|TRBV5-6|TRBJ2-7
TGTGCCAGCAGCTTCCCAGGACAGGGCCTCTACGAGGCGTACTTC
CASSFPGQGLYEAYF
>15|.|.|TRBV6-1|TRBJ1-5
TGTGCCAGCAGTGATGGGGGGTTTGACAATCAGCCCCAGCATTTT
CASSDGGFDNQPQHF